This paragraph reports one T cell receptor beta chain. The antigen is undetermined. Trimming pared 2 bases from V and 7 bases from J, leaving 14 bases between. Germline CDR1 and CDR2: GTSNPN and SVGIG (reference sequence). CDR3 length equals 14 residues. TCRdb reprocessed the RACE reads via MiXCR and lists one record per CDR3 protein. The profile shows roughly 94,000 distinct CDR3 sequences, about 9.3% of them singletons. The data are from a study of human T cells and chemical hapten exposure. Overall study context: All patients underwent weekly scalp dosing with diphenylcyclopropenone for the full roughly 25-week study. Whole-study results and caveats: Given that the donors had alopecia, their immune response may differ from that seen in healthy people.

Time point: patch test 2, 6 weeks after DPC sensitization. The treatment is: therapeutic diphenylcyclopropenone sensitization with weekly scalp DPC. The material sequenced was whole blood, taken in connection with sensitization to the hapten diphenylcyclopropenone (DPC). This chain joins TRBV30 and TRBJ1-4; TRBD1 might be the D (5 bases). The receptor's source is a middle-aged woman with alopecia areata. Some clones in this sample may be carry-over from other donors' samples. The CDR3 here is CAWSSGTSGEKLFF. The CDR3 nucleotides are TGTGCCTGGAGTTCCGGGACCTCCGGTGAAAAACTGTTTTTT.